This T cell receptor beta chain stems from a study of regulatory T cells in long-lasting Graves disease. Study-wide background: The antithyroid drugs taken by newly diagnosed Graves' patients had been used for under 3 months.

Ten or more counts support this clonotype. V lost 8 bases, J lost 2 bases, and 6 bases lay in between. From germline, CDR1 is SNHLY and CDR2 FYNNEI. CDR3 size: 11 residues. The time point was: newly diagnosed GD, antithyroid drugs for less than 3 months. The TCR library used RNA extracted from PBMCs. Relying on iRepertoire HTBI primers and Arm-PCR of CDR3 regions, the team built TCR beta libraries. TCRdb reanalysed the multiplex PCR reads using MiXCR and keeps one entry per CDR3 protein. Here the sample spans hundreds of thousands of distinct CDR3 sequences, approximately 15% being singletons. The sample was also reused in another study, on T cells in Graves' hyperthyroidism and ophthalmopathy. From that report: Exclusion of patients followed from uncontrolled infection, other autoimmune disease, pregnancy or lactation. The primer set for the first-round RT-PCR of the TCR CDR3 was HTBI. Blood shared most expanded thyroid clonotypes above 0.001.

V usage is TRBV2 and J usage is TRBJ2-5; unclear D gene. The material sequenced was peripheral blood mononuclear cells (PBMCs), taken at new diagnosis, from a patient treated with antithyroid drugs. The clonotype originates from a woman aged 25-40 years with Graves disease. CDR3 region: CASALQETQYF. The CDR3 DNA sequence: TGTGCCAGCGCACTTCAAGAGACCCAGTACTTC. Based on the CDR3 plus reference TRBV2 and TRBJ2-5, the full variable domain is EPEVTQTPSHQVTQMGQEVILRCVPISNHLYFYWYRQILGQKVEFLVSFYNNEISEKSEIFDDQFSVERPDGSNFTLKIRSTKLEDSAMYFCASALQETQYFGPGTRLLVL.